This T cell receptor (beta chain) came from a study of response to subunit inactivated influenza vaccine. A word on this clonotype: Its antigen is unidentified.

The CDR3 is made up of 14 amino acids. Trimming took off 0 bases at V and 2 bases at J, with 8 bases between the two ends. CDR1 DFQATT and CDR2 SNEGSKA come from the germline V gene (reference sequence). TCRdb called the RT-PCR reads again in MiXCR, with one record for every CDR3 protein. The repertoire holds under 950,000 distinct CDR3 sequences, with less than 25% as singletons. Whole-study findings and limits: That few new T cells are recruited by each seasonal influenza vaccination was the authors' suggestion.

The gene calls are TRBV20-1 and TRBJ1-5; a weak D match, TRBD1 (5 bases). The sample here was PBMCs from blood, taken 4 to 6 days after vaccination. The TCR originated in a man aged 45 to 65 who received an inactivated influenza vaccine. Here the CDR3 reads CSARDARGNQPQHF. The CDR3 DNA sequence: TGCAGTGCTAGAGATGCCAGGGGCAATCAGCCCCAGCATTTT.